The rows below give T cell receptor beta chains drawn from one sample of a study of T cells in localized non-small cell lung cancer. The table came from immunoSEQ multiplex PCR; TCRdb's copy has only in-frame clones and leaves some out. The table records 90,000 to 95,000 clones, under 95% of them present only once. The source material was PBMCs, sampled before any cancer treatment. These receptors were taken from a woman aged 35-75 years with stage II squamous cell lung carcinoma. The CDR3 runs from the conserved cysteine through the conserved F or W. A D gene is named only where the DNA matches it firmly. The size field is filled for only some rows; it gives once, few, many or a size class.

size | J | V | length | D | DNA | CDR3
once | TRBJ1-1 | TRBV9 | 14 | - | TGTGCCAGCAGCGTAGAGTATGAGGGGCGAAAAGCTTTCTTT | CASSVEYEGRKAFF
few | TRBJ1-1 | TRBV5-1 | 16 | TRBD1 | TGCGCCAGCAGCTGGGTGGTAGGGACAGCGAACACTGAAGCTTTCTTT | CASSWVVGTANTEAFF
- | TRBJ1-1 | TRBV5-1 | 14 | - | TGCGCCAGCAGCTTGGAGGGGATGAACACTGAAGCTTTCTTT | CASSLEGMNTEAFF
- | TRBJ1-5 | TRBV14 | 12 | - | TGTGCCAGCAGCCAAGCCGGGGGGTCCCAGCATTTT | CASSQAGGSQHF
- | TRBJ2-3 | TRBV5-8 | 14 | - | TGTGCCAGCAGCTTGGGTCCCGGCACAGATACGCAGTATTTT | CASSLGPGTDTQYF
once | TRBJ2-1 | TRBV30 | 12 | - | TGTGCCTGGTTCTACTCGCTTTCGGAGGCGTTCTTC | CAWFYSLSEAFF
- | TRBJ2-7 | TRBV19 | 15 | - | TGTGCCAGTAGTCACCCCAGGACCAGCTCCTACGAGCAGTACTTC | CASSHPRTSSYEQYF
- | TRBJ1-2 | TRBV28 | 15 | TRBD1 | TGTGCCAGCAGTTCCACAGGGGGGTTAGGCTATGGCTACACCTTC | CASSSTGGLGYGYTF
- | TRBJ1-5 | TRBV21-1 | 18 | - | TGTGCCAGCAGCAAAGAGAGAAACAGGGATCTGGGCAATCAGCCCCAGCATTTT | CASSKERNRDLGNQPQHF
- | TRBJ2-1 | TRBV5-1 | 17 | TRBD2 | TGCGCCAGCAGCTTGAGGGTTAGCGGGGGGAACTACAATGAGCAGTTCTTC | CASSLRVSGGNYNEQFF
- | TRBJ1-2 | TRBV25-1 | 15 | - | TGTGCCAGCAGTGAATCGTCCGCAGTCGGCTATGGCTACACCTTC | CASSESSAVGYGYTF
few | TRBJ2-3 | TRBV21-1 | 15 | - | TGTGCCAGCAGCGCAGGCCAGGGGGCCACAGATACGCAGTATTTT | CASSAGQGATDTQYF
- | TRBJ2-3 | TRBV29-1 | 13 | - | TGCAGCGTTGGGGACTTCCGGGGAGATACGCAGTATTTT | CSVGDFRGDTQYF
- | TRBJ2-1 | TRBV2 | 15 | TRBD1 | TGTGCCAGCGGTCTCAGCGGACAGGGGTACAATGAGCAGTTCTTC | CASGLSGQGYNEQFF
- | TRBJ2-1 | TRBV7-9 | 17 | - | TGTGCCAGCAGCTTAGCCACTAGCAGGAGGAGGTACAATGAGCAGTTCTTC | CASSLATSRRRYNEQFF
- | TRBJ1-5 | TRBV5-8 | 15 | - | TGTGCCAGCAGCCGGGGACTGACTAGCAATCAGCCCCAGCATTTT | CASSRGLTSNQPQHF
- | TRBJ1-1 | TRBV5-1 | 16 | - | TGCGCCAGCAGCTCGGGCCCCAACCCTATGAACACTGAAGCTTTCTTT | CASSSGPNPMNTEAFF
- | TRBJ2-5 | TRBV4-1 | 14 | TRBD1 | TGCGCCAGCAGCCAAGATTGGACAGGGGAGACCCAGTACTTC | CASSQDWTGETQYF
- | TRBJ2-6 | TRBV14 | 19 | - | TGTGCCAGCAGCCAAGAGGCCGGAACAACGTCTCCTGGGGCCAACGTCCTGACTTTC | CASSQEAGTTSPGANVLTF
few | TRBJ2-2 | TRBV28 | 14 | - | TGTGCCATCGTTGACAGAAGCAGCACCGGGGAGCTGTTTTTT | CAIVDRSSTGELFF
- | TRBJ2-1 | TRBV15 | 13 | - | TGTGCCACCAGCAGAGATGCCTCCTCTGAGCAGTTCTTC | CATSRDASSEQFF
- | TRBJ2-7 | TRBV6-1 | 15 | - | TGTGCCAGCAGCCCCGACCGTGCGCGATCCTACGAGCAGTACTTC | CASSPDRARSYEQYF
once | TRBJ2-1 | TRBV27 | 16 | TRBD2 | TGTGCCAGCAGTATGACTAGCGGGAGGGGAACGAATGAGCAGTTCTTC | CASSMTSGRGTNEQFF
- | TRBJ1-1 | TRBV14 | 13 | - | TGTGCCAGCAGCCAAGATAGGGTGACTGAAGCTTTCTTT | CASSQDRVTEAFF
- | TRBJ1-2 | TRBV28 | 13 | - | TGTGCCAGCAGTTTGGGGGTTATCTATGGCTACACCTTC | CASSLGVIYGYTF
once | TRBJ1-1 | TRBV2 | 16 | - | TGTGCCAGCAGTGATATCTTGTTGGGCCCCTACAGGGTTGGTTTCTTT | CASSDILLGPYRVGFF
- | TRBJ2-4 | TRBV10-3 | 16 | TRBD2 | TGTGCCATCAGGGGGACTAGCGGGAGATCTGGAAACATTCAGTACTTC | CAIRGTSGRSGNIQYF
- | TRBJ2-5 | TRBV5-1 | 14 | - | TGCGCCAGCAGCTTGGCGGGTCGGTCAGAGACCCAGTACTTC | CASSLAGRSETQYF
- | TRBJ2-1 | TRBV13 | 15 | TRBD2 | TGTGCCAGCAGCTTAAGCCTAGCGGGGGGCGATGAGCAGTTCTTC | CASSLSLAGGDEQFF
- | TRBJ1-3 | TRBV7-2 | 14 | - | TGTGCCAGCAGCTTAGCTCTGGGCTCGAACACCATATATTTT | CASSLALGSNTIYF
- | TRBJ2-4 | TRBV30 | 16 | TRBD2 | TGTGCCTCGTCACTGGGCGCGGGGGGAGCCAAAAACATTCAGTACTTC | CASSLGAGGAKNIQYF
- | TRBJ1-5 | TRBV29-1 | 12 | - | TGCAGCGTTGGAGGGACCAATCAGCCCCAGCATTTT | CSVGGTNQPQHF
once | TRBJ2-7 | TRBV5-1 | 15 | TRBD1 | TGCGCCAGCAGCCACTGGACAGGGACGAATTACGAGCAGTACTTC | CASSHWTGTNYEQYF
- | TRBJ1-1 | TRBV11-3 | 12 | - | TGTGCCAGCAGCTTAAATGGGGGTGAAGCTTTCTTT | CASSLNGGEAFF
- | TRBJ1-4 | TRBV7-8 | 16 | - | TGTGCCAGCAGCAGGCGGACTGACCTGTCTAATGAAAAACTGTTTTTT | CASSRRTDLSNEKLFF
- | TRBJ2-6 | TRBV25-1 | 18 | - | TGTGCCAGCAGTGGCCCCGGGCAGTGGATTTCTGGGGCCAACGTCCTGACTTTC | CASSGPGQWISGANVLTF
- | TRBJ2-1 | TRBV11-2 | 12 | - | TGTGCCAGCAGCTTAGGAAGAGGGGGAGAGTTCTTC | CASSLGRGGEFF
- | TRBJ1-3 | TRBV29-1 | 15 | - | TGCAGCGTTGATTTGACCGAGAACTCTGGAAACACCATATATTTT | CSVDLTENSGNTIYF
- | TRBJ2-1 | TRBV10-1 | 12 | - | TGCGCCAGCAGTGAGGTCACGGGAGTGCCGTTCTTC | CASSEVTGVPFF
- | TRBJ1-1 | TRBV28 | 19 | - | TGTGCCGCCGAACCTCTGGATTTGCTAATTGGGGGGGGCGACACTGAAGCTTTCTTT | CAAEPLDLLIGGGDTEAFF
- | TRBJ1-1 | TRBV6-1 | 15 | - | TGTGCCAGCAGTGCCAGCGGGAGGGGAGGCACTGAAGCTTTCTTT | CASSASGRGGTEAFF
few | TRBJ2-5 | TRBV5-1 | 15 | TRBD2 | TGCGCCAGCAGCTTAGGTAGCGGGAGAGGAGAGACCCAGTACTTC | CASSLGSGRGETQYF
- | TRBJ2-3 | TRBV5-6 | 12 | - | TGTGCCAGCAGCTTGGCTACAGATACGCAGTATTTT | CASSLATDTQYF
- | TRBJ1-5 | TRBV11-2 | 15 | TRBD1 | TGTGCCAGCAGCTTAGGAGACAGGGGCAATCAGCCCCAGCATTTT | CASSLGDRGNQPQHF
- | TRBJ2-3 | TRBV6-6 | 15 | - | TGTGCCAGCAGTTACTCGCGGCTACCATTGGATACGCAGTATTTT | CASSYSRLPLDTQYF
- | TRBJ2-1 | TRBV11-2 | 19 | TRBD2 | TGTGCCAGCAGCTTAATACCCCGACGGGCGGGAGGGCCCTACAATGAGCAGTTCTTC | CASSLIPRRAGGPYNEQFF
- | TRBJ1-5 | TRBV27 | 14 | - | TGTGCCAGCACCACGGGAAGGGGCAATCAGCCCCAGCATTTT | CASTTGRGNQPQHF
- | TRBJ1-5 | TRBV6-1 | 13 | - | TGTGCCAGCATTCTTTATAGCAATCAGCCCCAGCATTTT | CASILYSNQPQHF
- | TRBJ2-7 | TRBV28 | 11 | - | TGTGCCAGCAGTTTTAGAACCGAGCAGTACTTC | CASSFRTEQYF
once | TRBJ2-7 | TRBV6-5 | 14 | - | TGTGCCAGCAGTTACTGGGCGGGGACCTACGAGCAGTACTTC | CASSYWAGTYEQYF
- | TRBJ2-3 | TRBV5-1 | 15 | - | TGCGCCAGCAGCGGCAGCGAGAGGCGCACAGATACGCAGTATTTT | CASSGSERRTDTQYF
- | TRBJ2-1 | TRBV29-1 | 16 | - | TGCAGCGTTGAGGGGGGAGCTAGGCTTACGTCCAATGAGCAGTTCTTC | CSVEGGARLTSNEQFF
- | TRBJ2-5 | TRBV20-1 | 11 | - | TGCAGTGCCACAGTGCAGGAGACCCAGTACTTC | CSATVQETQYF
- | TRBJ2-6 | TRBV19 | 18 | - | TGTGCCAGTAATCTCGGCGGAGGGGGATCCTCTGGGGCCAACGTCCTGACTTTC | CASNLGGGGSSGANVLTF
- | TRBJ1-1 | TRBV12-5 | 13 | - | TGTGCTAGTGCCCTAACGTGGGGGGCTGGGGCTTTCTTT | CASALTWGAGAFF
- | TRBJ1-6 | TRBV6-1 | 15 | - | TGTGCCAGCAGGATGGGGACGGCGAGTAATTCACCCCTCCACTTT | CASRMGTASNSPLHF
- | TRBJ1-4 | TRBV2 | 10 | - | TGTGCCACCAGAGGACGGAGGCTGTTTTTT | CATRGRRLFF
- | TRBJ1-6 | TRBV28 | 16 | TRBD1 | TGTGCCAGCAGTTATGGACAGGGGGCAAGGAATTCACCCCTCCACTTT | CASSYGQGARNSPLHF